This T cell receptor (beta chain) was captured by sequencing in a study of regulatory T cells in long-lasting Graves disease. HTBI primers from iRepertoire and Arm-PCR of CDR3 regions yielded the TCR beta libraries. TCRdb re-analysed the multiplex PCR reads in MiXCR, keeping a single row per CDR3 protein. The table shows a few hundred thousand distinct CDR3 sequences, with 20% to 25% occurring only once. CDR3 size: 15 residues. The germline gives CDR1 SSHAT, CDR2 FNYEAQ (reference sequence). For this clonotype: The antigen is not known. At one end, the junction sequence differs from germline, possibly due to a read error.

Noted time point: persistent/refractory GD, antithyroid drugs over 5 years with positive TRAb. The TCR library was made from RNA extracted from PBMCs. Study-wide points: Accuracy might have suffered from few samples.

The specimen was peripheral blood mononuclear cells (PBMCs), collected when the disease was refractory, from a patient treated with antithyroid drugs. This chain joins TRBV7-7 and TRBJ2-5, with 8 bases fitting TRBD2. This clonotype was obtained from a woman in her 40s with Graves disease. This chain's CDR3 is CASSFGTSHQETQYF. The CDR3 DNA is TGTGCTAGCAGCTTCGGGACTAGTCACCAAGAGACCCAGTACTTC. Full variable domain (missing parts from reference TRBV7-7 and TRBJ2-5): GAGVSQSPRYKVTKRGQDVTLRCDPISSHATLYWYQQALGQGPEFLTYFNYEAQPDKSGLPSDRFSAERPEGSISTLTIQRTEQRDSAMYRCASSFGTSHQETQYFGPGTRLLVL.